The subject of this entry is one T cell receptor (beta chain). Its antigen is as yet unknown. The data were obtained in a study of OX40 agonist ivuxolimab in advanced cancers. Study-level findings and limits: People who partly responded at 0.1-3.0 mg/kg had some of the least clonal expansion seen.

Libraries were prepared by immunoSEQ multiplex PCR; TCRdb keeps only in-frame clonotypes and omits some of them. The sample carries around 84,000 clones, 92% recorded once. CDR3 size: 16 residues. Germline V gives CDR1 SEHNR, CDR2 FQNEAQ (reference sequence). Germline trimming cut 5 bases from V and 2 bases from J; bases unmatched to any gene: 9. The V and J genes are TRBV7-9 and TRBJ2-3; TRBD2 matches 8 bases. This sample comprised CD4+ or CD8+ T cells sorted from blood, obtained in a trial of the OX40 agonist ivuxolimab. The clonotype comes from an adult with an advanced solid tumor such as melanoma, head and neck, liver or kidney cancer. The CDR3 spells CASSPRAGADTDTQYF. DNA for the CDR3: TGTGCCAGCAGCCCCCGAGCGGGGGCCGACACAGATACGCAGTATTTT.